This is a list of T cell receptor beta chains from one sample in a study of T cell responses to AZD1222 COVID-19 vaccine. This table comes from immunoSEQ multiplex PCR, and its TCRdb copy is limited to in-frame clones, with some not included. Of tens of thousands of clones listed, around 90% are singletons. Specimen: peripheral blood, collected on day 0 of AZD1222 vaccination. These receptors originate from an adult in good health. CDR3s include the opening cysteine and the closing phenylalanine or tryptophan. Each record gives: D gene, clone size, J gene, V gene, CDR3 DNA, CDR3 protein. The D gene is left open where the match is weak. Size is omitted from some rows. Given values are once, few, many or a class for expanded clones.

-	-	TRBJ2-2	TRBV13	TGTGCCAGCCGATACTCGAACACCGGGGAGCTGTTTTTT	CASRYSNTGELFF
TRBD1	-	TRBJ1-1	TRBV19	TGTGCCAGTAGGCCGGGACAGATCATGAACACTGAAGCTTTCTTT	CASRPGQIMNTEAFF
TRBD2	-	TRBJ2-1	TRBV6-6	TGTGCCAGCAGTTTCCCTAGCGGGGGGTTTGATGAGCAGTTCTTC	CASSFPSGGFDEQFF
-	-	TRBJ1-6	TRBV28	TGTGCCAGCACCTCGACCCTGACCTCTGATTCACCCCTCCACTTT	CASTSTLTSDSPLHF
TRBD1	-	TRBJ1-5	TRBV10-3	TGTGCCATCAAGGGCGACAGGGACAATCAGCCCCAGCATTTT	CAIKGDRDNQPQHF
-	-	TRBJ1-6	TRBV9	TGTGCCAGCAGCGTAGAGGGGACACGGAATTCACCCCTCCACTTT	CASSVEGTRNSPLHF
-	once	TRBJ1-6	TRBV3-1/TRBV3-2	TGTGCCAGCAGCGCGTCTCATCCTTTCATACATCATAATTCACCCCTCCACTTT	CASSASHPFIHHNSPLHF
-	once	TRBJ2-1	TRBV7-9	TGTGCCGAGGAAACCGGGACTGATAATGAGCAGTTCTTC	CAEETGTDNEQFF
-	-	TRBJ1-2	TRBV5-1	TGCGCCAGCAGCCTCCACGACAGACGGTCTATCGGTGGCTACACCTTC	CASSLHDRRSIGGYTF
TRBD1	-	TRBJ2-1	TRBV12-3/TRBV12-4	TGTGCCAGCAGACAAGGGGGCGGCGAGCAGTTCTTC	CASRQGGGEQFF
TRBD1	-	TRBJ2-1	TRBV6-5	TGTGCCAGCAGGGGGACAGGGGGATACAATGAGCAGTTCTTC	CASRGTGGYNEQFF
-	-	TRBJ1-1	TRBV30	TGTGCCTGGAGTTTAAAGGGGGGGAACACTGAAGCTTTCTTT	CAWSLKGGNTEAFF
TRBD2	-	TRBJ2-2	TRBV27	TGTGCCAGCTGGCGGGAGGGCACCGGGGAGCTGTTTTTT	CASWREGTGELFF
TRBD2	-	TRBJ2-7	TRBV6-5	TGTGCCAGCAGTTACGTTACTAGCGGGATCTACGAGCAGTACTTC	CASSYVTSGIYEQYF
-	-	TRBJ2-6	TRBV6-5	TGTGCCAGCAGTTCCGTCAGGGGCTCTGGGGCCAACGTCCTGACTTTC	CASSSVRGSGANVLTF
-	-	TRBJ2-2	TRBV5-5	TGTGCCAGCAGCTTGGGGTCCTCGGCGTCCGGGGAGCTGTTTTTT	CASSLGSSASGELFF
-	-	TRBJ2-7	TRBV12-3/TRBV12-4	TGTGCCAGCAGTCAATCCTACGAGCAGTACTTC	CASSQSYEQYF